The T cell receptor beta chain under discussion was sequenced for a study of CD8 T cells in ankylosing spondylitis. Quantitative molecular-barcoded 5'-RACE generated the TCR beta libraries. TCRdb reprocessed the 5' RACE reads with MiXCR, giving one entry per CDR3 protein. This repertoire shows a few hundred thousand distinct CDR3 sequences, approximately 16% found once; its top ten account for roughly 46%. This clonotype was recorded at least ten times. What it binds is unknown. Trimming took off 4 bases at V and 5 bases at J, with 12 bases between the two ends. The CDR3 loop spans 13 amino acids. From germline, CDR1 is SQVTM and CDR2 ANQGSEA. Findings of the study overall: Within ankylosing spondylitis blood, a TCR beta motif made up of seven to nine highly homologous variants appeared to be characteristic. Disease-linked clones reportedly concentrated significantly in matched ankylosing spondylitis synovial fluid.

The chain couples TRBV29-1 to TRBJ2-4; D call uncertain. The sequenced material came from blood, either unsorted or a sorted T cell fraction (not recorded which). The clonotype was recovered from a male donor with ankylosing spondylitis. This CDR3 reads CSVVIPFQNIQYF. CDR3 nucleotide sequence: TGCAGCGTTGTTATCCCCTTCCAAAACATTCAGTACTTC.